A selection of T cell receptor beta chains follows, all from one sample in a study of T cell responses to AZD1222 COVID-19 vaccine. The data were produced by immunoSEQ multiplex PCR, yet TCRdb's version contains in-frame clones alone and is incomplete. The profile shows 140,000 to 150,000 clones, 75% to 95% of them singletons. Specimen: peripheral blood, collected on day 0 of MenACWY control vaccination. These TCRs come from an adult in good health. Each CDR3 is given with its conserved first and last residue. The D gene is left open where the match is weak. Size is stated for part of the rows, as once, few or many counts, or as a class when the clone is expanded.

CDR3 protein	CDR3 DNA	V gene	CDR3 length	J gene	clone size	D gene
CASSSQGGSFTEAFF	TGTGCCAGCAGCTCGCAAGGGGGATCGTTCACTGAAGCTTTCTTT	TRBV11-2	15	TRBJ1-1	NA	NA
CASSQGGTNYGYTF	TGTGCCAGCAGCCAAGGGGGGACCAACTATGGCTACACCTTC	TRBV3-1/TRBV3-2	14	TRBJ1-2	NA	NA
CASSIFGEGGYGYTF	TGTGCCAGTAGTATTTTTGGGGAGGGCGGCTATGGCTACACCTTC	TRBV19	15	TRBJ1-2	NA	NA
CASSTPRDNEQFF	TGTGCCAGCAGCACCCCCCGGGACAATGAGCAGTTCTTC	TRBV9	13	TRBJ2-1	NA	NA
CASSLPSGGANEQFF	TGTGCCAGCAGCTTACCCAGCGGGGGGGCTAATGAGCAGTTCTTC	TRBV7-9	15	TRBJ2-1	once	TRBD2
CASSLERGETQYF	TGCGCCAGCAGCTTGGAACGGGGAGAGACCCAGTACTTC	TRBV5-1	13	TRBJ2-5	NA	NA
CASSLTSGRTDTQYF	TGTGCCAGCAGCCTCACTAGCGGGCGCACAGATACGCAGTATTTT	TRBV7-9	15	TRBJ2-3	NA	TRBD2
CASSQGWYQETQYF	TGTGCCAGCAGCCAAGGTTGGTACCAAGAGACCCAGTACTTC	TRBV3-1/TRBV3-2	14	TRBJ2-5	NA	NA
CASSQERGGQETQYF	TGTGCCAGCAGCCAAGAGCGGGGGGGCCAAGAGACCCAGTACTTC	TRBV4-2	15	TRBJ2-5	NA	TRBD2
CASNDGQGSVEKLFF	TGCGCCAGCAACGATGGACAGGGGAGTGTGGAAAAACTGTTTTTT	TRBV5-1	15	TRBJ1-4	NA	TRBD1
CASSAGSFTDEQYF	TGTGCCAGCAGTGCGGGTTCCTTCACGGACGAGCAGTACTTC	TRBV2	14	TRBJ2-7	NA	NA
CASSLVGRGEETQYF	TGCGCCAGCAGCTTGGTAGGCAGGGGGGAAGAGACCCAGTACTTC	TRBV5-1	15	TRBJ2-5	NA	NA
CASSSGLAGVDEQFF	TGTGCCAGCAGCTCTGGACTAGCGGGTGTGGATGAGCAGTTCTTC	TRBV7-2	15	TRBJ2-1	NA	TRBD2
CASSLGRDYSNQPQHF	TGTGCCAGCAGCTTAGGAAGGGATTATAGCAATCAGCCCCAGCATTTT	TRBV7-8	16	TRBJ1-5	NA	NA
CASSADSQPQHF	TGTGCCAGCTCAGCAGACAGTCAGCCCCAGCATTTT	TRBV18	12	TRBJ1-5	NA	NA
CASSGKSYEQYF	TGTGCCAGTAGTGGGAAGTCCTACGAGCAGTACTTC	TRBV19	12	TRBJ2-7	NA	NA
CASSRTGKGTYEQYF	TGCGCCAGCAGTAGGACAGGGAAAGGCACCTACGAGCAGTACTTC	TRBV10-2	15	TRBJ2-7	NA	TRBD1
CASSPPEISSTDTQYF	TGTGCCAGCTCACCACCTGAGATCAGCAGCACAGATACGCAGTATTTT	TRBV18	16	TRBJ2-3	NA	NA
CASSLAVAGTGANVLTF	TGCGCCAGCAGCTTGGCGGTGGCAGGGACTGGGGCCAACGTCCTGACTTTC	TRBV5-1	17	TRBJ2-6	NA	NA
CATEGWNTGELFF	TGTGCCACCGAGGGATGGAACACCGGGGAGCTGTTTTTT	TRBV24-1	13	TRBJ2-2	NA	NA
CASSLSRESLLNEKLFF	TGCGCCAGCAGCTTGTCCCGGGAATCTCTTCTTAATGAAAAACTGTTTTTT	TRBV5-1	17	TRBJ1-4	NA	NA
CASRDPGHSNEKLFF	TGTGCCAGCCGCGACCCGGGACATTCTAATGAAAAACTGTTTTTT	TRBV19	15	TRBJ1-4	NA	NA
CASRLQSTHGYTF	TGTGCCAGCAGACTACAGTCAACCCATGGCTACACCTTC	TRBV6-5	13	TRBJ1-2	NA	NA
CASSGQLNQPQHF	TGTGCCAGTAGTGGCCAGCTCAATCAGCCCCAGCATTTT	TRBV19	13	TRBJ1-5	NA	NA
CASRPVGPSGNTIYF	TGTGCCAGCAGGCCCGTCGGCCCCTCTGGAAACACCATATATTTT	TRBV2	15	TRBJ1-3	NA	NA
CATSSRGGAETQYF	TGTGCCACCAGCAGTAGGGGGGGGGCGGAGACCCAGTACTTC	TRBV15	14	TRBJ2-5	NA	NA
CASSRQGDPFYGYTF	TGTGCCAGCAGCCGACAGGGGGATCCCTTTTATGGCTACACCTTC	TRBV7-9	15	TRBJ1-2	NA	TRBD1
CASSFGGGTGGSYEQYF	TGTGCCAGCAGCTTTGGGGGGGGGACCGGAGGCTCCTACGAGCAGTACTTC	TRBV7-2	17	TRBJ2-7	NA	TRBD2
CASSLGYEQYF	TGTGCCAGCAGTTTGGGGTACGAGCAGTACTTC	TRBV12-3/TRBV12-4	11	TRBJ2-7	NA	NA
CASSLRGASPLHF	TGTGCCAGCAGCTTACGGGGCGCCTCACCCCTCCACTTT	TRBV11-3	13	TRBJ1-6	NA	NA
CASSKHSYGYTF	TGTGCCAGTAGTAAACATTCCTATGGCTACACCTTC	TRBV19	12	TRBJ1-2	NA	NA
CATKDGSSGNTIYF	TGTGCCACGAAGGACGGATCCTCTGGAAACACCATATATTTT	TRBV3-1/TRBV3-2	14	TRBJ1-3	NA	NA
CASSLGWSGANVLTF	TGTGCCAGCAGTTTAGGGTGGTCTGGGGCCAACGTCCTGACTTTC	TRBV28	15	TRBJ2-6	NA	NA
CAISGGAGELFF	TGTGCCATCAGTGGAGGCGCCGGGGAGCTGTTTTTT	TRBV10-3	12	TRBJ2-2	NA	NA
CASSLVTRAYYEQYF	TGTGCCAGCAGCTTAGTTACCAGGGCATACTACGAGCAGTACTTC	TRBV7-9	15	TRBJ2-7	NA	NA
CASSSIEREDPYEQYF	TGTGCCAGCAGCTCCATTGAAAGGGAAGACCCCTACGAGCAGTACTTC	TRBV7-9	16	TRBJ2-7	NA	NA
CASSDTRSRGGYGYTF	TGTGCCAGCAGTGACACCAGATCGAGGGGGGGCTATGGCTACACCTTC	TRBV6-4	16	TRBJ1-2	NA	NA